The clone carrying this T cell receptor beta chain appeared many times. The antigen remains undetermined. The data belong to a study of neurological immune-mediated disorders. Study results and caveats: While HTLV-1-associated myelopathy showed the greatest TCR clonal expansion, multiple sclerosis showed the least, falling below healthy controls.

Germline V gene sequence: CDR1 SGHVS, CDR2 FQNEAQ. The CDR3 length is 18 residues. J lost 3 bases, V lost 5 bases, and 16 bases had no gene match. The authors made cDNA by 5'RACE with 10-nucleotide random UMIs. TCRdb reanalysed the 5' RACE reads using MiXCR and keeps one entry per CDR3 protein. The data hold some 47,000 distinct CDR3 sequences, with about 6.3% observed a single time. Volunteers at a blood bank in Maryland, USA, were the healthy controls. This sequence originates from a woman in her thirties or forties in good health. The sequencing input was CD4+ T cells from blood. This chain joins TRBV7-8 and TRBJ2-5, with TRBD1 matching 9 bases. The CDR3 loop is CASSKLYGTGPKEETQYF. CDR3 in DNA: TGTGCCAGCAGCAAACTTTACGGGACAGGGCCGAAGGAAGAGACCCAGTACTTC.